Sequencing of this TCR beta chain was carried out in a study of identical twins. Overall study findings and caveats: High-abundance cord blood beta clonotypes had fewer insertions; memory repertoires showed none.

Through template switching, a universal primer site was introduced, and the cDNA contained unique molecular identifiers. In TCRdb, the 5' RACE reads were re-called with MiXCR into one record per CDR3 protein. The top ten hold approximately 6.5% of the sample, which has approximately 300,000 distinct CDR3 sequences, roughly 9.8% seen once. Germline trimming cut 8 bases from V and 4 bases from J; bases unmatched to any gene: 6. CDR1 is MDHEN, CDR2 SYDVKM, per germline. The CDR3 spans 14 residues. This clonotype occurred many times. The target antigen is unknown. Every donor was a healthy Caucasian. These records were also assigned to another study, of yellow fever vaccine responses in identical twins.

The chain joins TRBV28 to TRBJ2-3; 10 nucleotides agree with TRBD1. The TCR comes from a woman aged 18-35 years in good health. Sequenced: CD8+ T cells sorted from blood. CDR3 coding DNA: TGTGCCAGCGCCGGGACAGGGGAATCAGATACGCAGTATTTT. The encoded protein is CASAGTGESDTQYF. Based on the CDR3 plus reference TRBV28 and TRBJ2-3, the full variable domain is DVKVTQSSRYLVKRTGEKVFLECVQDMDHENMFWYRQDPGLGLRLIYFSYDVKMKEKGDIPEGYSVSREKKERFSLILESASTNQTSMYLCASAGTGESDTQYFGPGTRLTVL.